The 23 T cell receptor beta chains below come from one sample, sequenced in a study of T cell changes during pregnancy in multiple sclerosis. Sequencing used immunoSEQ multiplex PCR; TCRdb keeps in-frame clones, though not all of them. The table includes approximately 100,000 clones, more than 90% detected once. The specimen was peripheral blood, collected in the second trimester of pregnancy. The receptor set was obtained from a female donor with multiple sclerosis, enrolled in a pregnancy study.

This sequence joins TRBV5-1 and TRBJ1-4, with 7 bases aligning to TRBD1. Germline-derived CDR1 and CDR2 are SGHRS and YFSETQ. This CDR3 is built from 14 residues. Germline trimming cut 7 bases from V and 7 bases from J; bases unmatched to any gene: 10. In nucleotides, the CDR3 is TGCGCCAGCGGCCCGACAGGGTTAACTGAAAAACTGTTTTTT. It encodes CASGPTGLTEKLFF.

This rearrangement joins TRBV7-9 to TRBJ1-3; 12 bases match TRBD1. Germline CDR1 is SEHNR and CDR2 is FQNEAQ (reference sequence). The ends lost 2 bases at V and 8 bases at J; junction bases unmatched: 7. The CDR3 runs to 16 residues. CDR3 coding DNA: TGTGCCAGCAGCTTATGGGGGACAGGGGGCGAGGACACCATATATTTT. This translates into CASSLWGTGGEDTIYF.

The J gene is TRBJ1-6, the V gene TRBV27; no clear D. CDR3 length equals 15 residues. V was shortened by 5 bases and J by 6 bases, with 14 bases between the two germline ends. The germline V gene has CDR1 MNHEY and CDR2 SMNVEV (reference sequence). This CDR3 reads CASSLRGDPNSPLHF. Here the CDR3 DNA reads TGTGCCAGCAGTCTCCGCGGGGATCCTAATTCACCCCTCCACTTT.

The chain is built from TRBV5-8 and TRBJ2-1; 10 bases fit TRBD2. The CDR3 extends over 14 amino acids. The germline CDR1 and CDR2 sequences are SGHTS and YDEGEE. Germline trimming cut 6 bases from V and 13 bases from J; bases unmatched to any gene: 13. The CDR3 bases are TGTGCCAGCATAGGGACTAGCGTCAGACTTGCACAGTTCTTC. Its protein is CASIGTSVRLAQFF.

This sequence joins TRBV6-4 and TRBJ2-2; D remains unclear. The germline CDR1 and CDR2 sequences are MRHNA and SNTAGT. The CDR3 is 14 amino acids. Trimming took off 2 bases at V and 4 bases at J, with 8 bases between the two ends. CDR3 nucleotides: TGTGCCAGCAGTGACCAGATTGGCACCGGGGAGCTGTTTTTT. Protein sequence: CASSDQIGTGELFF.

The CDR3 protein is CASSYGLGDEQFF. The DNA of the CDR3 is TGTGCCAGCAGCTACGGACTAGGCGATGAGCAGTTCTTC. This chain links TRBV7-3 with TRBJ2-1, with 7 nucleotides matching TRBD2. Per germline, CDR1 SGHTA and CDR2 FQGTGA. This CDR3 has 13 amino acids. V lost 4 bases and J lost 8; bases outside the gene matches: 5. Full variable domain (outside the CDR3, taken from reference TRBV7-3 and TRBJ2-1): GAGVSQTPSNKVTEKGKYVELRCDPISGHTALYWYRQSLGQGPEFLIYFQGTGAADDSGLPNDRFFAVRPEGSVSTLKIQRTERGDSAVYLCASSYGLGDEQFFGPGTRLTVL.

The chain uses TRBV6-1 and TRBJ1-2; the match to TRBD1 covers 8 bases. The CDR3 is made up of 15 amino acids. V was clipped by 5 bases and J by 1 base; unmatched bases: 6. The germline V gene has CDR1 MNHNS and CDR2 SASEGT. The chain's CDR3 is CASSLSGQDNYGYTF. The DNA of the CDR3 is TGTGCCAGCAGTCTATCGGGACAGGATAACTATGGCTACACCTTC.

V is TRBV5-1 and J is TRBJ1-1; unclear D gene. The length of the CDR3 is 13 residues. Trimming took off 5 bases at V and 0 bases at J, with 8 bases between the two ends. CDR1 is SGHRS and CDR2 is YFSETQ in the germline V gene. CDR3 nucleotides: TGCGCCAGCAGACGAGACATGAACACTGAAGCTTTCTTT. Protein sequence: CASRRDMNTEAFF.

The V and J genes are TRBV2 and TRBJ2-7, with 7 bases matching TRBD1. The CDR3 contains 16 residues. CDR1 is SNHLY, CDR2 FYNNEI, per germline. V was clipped by 5 bases and J by 0 bases; unmatched bases: 10. The CDR3 spells CASSLSMTGSSYEQYF. The DNA for the CDR3 is TGTGCCAGCAGTCTTTCCATGACAGGGTCCTCCTACGAGCAGTACTTC. Combining the CDR3 with reference TRBV2 and TRBJ2-7 gives the whole variable domain EPEVTQTPSHQVTQMGQEVILRCVPISNHLYFYWYRQILGQKVEFLVSFYNNEISEKSEIFDDQFSVERPDGSNFTLKIRSTKLEDSAMYFCASSLSMTGSSYEQYFGPGTRLTVT.

The V gene is TRBV5-4, the J gene TRBJ2-4; TRBD2 aligns across 12 bases. The V and J ends lost 4 bases and 6 bases, in that order; junction bases with no gene match: 8. The germline CDR1 and CDR2 sequences are SGHNT and YYREEE (reference sequence). This CDR3 spans 16 amino acids. The CDR3 protein is CASSPETSGGINIQYF. CDR3 DNA: TGTGCCAGCAGCCCTGAGACTAGCGGGGGTATAAACATTCAGTACTTC.

The V and J genes are TRBV7-3 and TRBJ2-1; 9 nucleotides agree with TRBD2. CDR1 and CDR2 (germline): SGHTA, FQGTGA. J was trimmed by 1 base and V by 5 bases; bases with no gene match: 6. The CDR3 has 16 residues. The chain's CDR3 is CASSHFAGGSYNEQFF. The CDR3 nucleotides are TGTGCCAGCAGCCATTTCGCGGGGGGGTCCTACAATGAGCAGTTCTTC.

This chain joins TRBV6-6 and TRBJ2-5; 9 positions agree with TRBD1. The germline V gene encodes CDR1 MNHNY and CDR2 SVGAGI (reference sequence). CDR3 length equals 14 residues. V lost 5 bases, J lost 6 bases, and 7 bases stayed unmatched. In DNA, the CDR3 is TGTGCCAGCAGTCCCAACAGGGGGCGGAAGACCCAGTACTTC. Amino acid sequence: CASSPNRGRKTQYF.

J is TRBJ1-3 and V is TRBV5-1, with TRBD1 matching 8 bases. The V and J ends lost 0 bases and 0 bases, in that order; junction bases with no gene match: 2. The germline gives CDR1 SGHRS, CDR2 YFSETQ. The CDR3 is 16 residues long. The CDR3 here is CASSLAGQGSGNTIYF. DNA for the CDR3: TGCGCCAGCAGCTTGGCCGGACAGGGCTCTGGAAACACCATATATTTT. The variable domain in full, with the rest retrieved from reference TRBV5-1 and TRBJ1-3, is KAGVTQTPRYLIKTRGQQVTLSCSPISGHRSVSWYQQTPGQGLQFLFEYFSETQRNKGNFPGRFSGRQFSNSRSEMNVSTLELGDSALYLCASSLAGQGSGNTIYFGEGSWLTVV.

J is TRBJ1-1 and V is TRBV28, with TRBD1 matching over 10 bases. CDR1 MDHEN and CDR2 SYDVKM come from the germline V gene. V was pared by 5 bases and J by 4 bases, with 7 bases of the junction left unmatched. This CDR3 has 15 residues. This chain's CDR3 is CASSPRQGAGTEAFF. For the CDR3, the DNA is TGTGCCAGCAGTCCGAGACAGGGGGCGGGCACTGAAGCTTTCTTT.

This chain uses TRBV7-3 with TRBJ1-1, with 7 bases lining up with TRBD1. J lost 7 bases, V lost 6 bases, and 8 bases had no gene match. Germline V gene data show CDR1 as SGHTA and CDR2 as FQGTGA. The length of the CDR3 is 13 residues. This chain's CDR3 is CASSKGGAGEAFF. The CDR3 DNA is TGTGCCAGCAGTAAAGGGGGCGCAGGTGAAGCTTTCTTT. Full variable domain (remainder filled in from reference TRBV7-3 and TRBJ1-1): GAGVSQTPSNKVTEKGKYVELRCDPISGHTALYWYRQSLGQGPEFLIYFQGTGAADDSGLPNDRFFAVRPEGSVSTLKIQRTERGDSAVYLCASSKGGAGEAFFGQGTRLTVV.

This chain joins TRBV4-1 and TRBJ1-4, with 9 bases fitting TRBD1. The V and J ends lost 4 bases and 7 bases, in that order; junction bases with no gene match: 10. The germline gives CDR1 MGHRA, CDR2 YSYEKL. The CDR3 is 16 residues long. In DNA form, the CDR3 reads TGCGCCAGCAGCCCGACAGGGCGACAGGGGGTTGAAAAACTGTTTTTT. The encoded protein is CASSPTGRQGVEKLFF.

V usage is TRBV19 and J usage is TRBJ2-3, with D hard to call. The CDR3 has 16 residues. CDR1 LNHDA and CDR2 SQIVND come from the germline V gene (reference sequence). V lost 1 base and J lost 3, with 14 bases in between. CDR3 nucleotide sequence: TGTGCCAGTAGTATAGGAGCGTCTGTTAGTACAGATACGCAGTATTTT. This encodes CASSIGASVSTDTQYF.

The chain carries TRBV27 and TRBJ2-6, with a possible D match to TRBD1 (6 bases). CDR1 and CDR2 from the germline V gene are MNHEY and SMNVEV (reference sequence). The V end was cut by 7 bases, the J end by 3 bases, with 16 bases between. This CDR3 has 16 amino acids. The DNA for the CDR3 is TGTGCCAGCACCATCTTAACAGGGAATGGGGCCAACGTCCTGACTTTC. Its translation is CASTILTGNGANVLTF.

This sequence joins TRBV4-1 and TRBJ1-2, with 10 bases aligning to TRBD1. The CDR3 contains 15 residues. The germline V gene has CDR1 MGHRA and CDR2 YSYEKL. The trim removed 1 base at V and 2 bases at J, leaving 1 base unmatched. The CDR3 bases are TGCGCCAGCAGCCAAGCGGGACAGGGGAACTATGGCTACACCTTC. Protein product: CASSQAGQGNYGYTF.

The chain has TRBV5-4 and TRBJ1-2; 7 nucleotides align to TRBD1. Germline V gene sequence: CDR1 SGHNT, CDR2 YYREEE (reference sequence). Trimming took 7 bases from V and 5 from J; bases not matched to a gene: 17. This CDR3 has 16 amino acids. CDR3 bases: TGTGCCAGCGCGACTTCTCGACAGGGAGGAAGGTATGGCTACACCTTC. Encoded protein: CASATSRQGGRYGYTF.

The rearrangement uses TRBV9 and TRBJ2-7; TRBD1 matches 7 bases. The CDR3 length is 15 residues. V gave up 4 bases and J gave up 0 bases; unmatched junction bases: 7. Germline V gene lookup returns CDR1 SGDLS and CDR2 YYNGEE. In DNA form, the CDR3 reads TGTGCCAGCAGCAGATCGACAGGGAGCTCCTACGAGCAGTACTTC. Translating gives CASSRSTGSSYEQYF.

The gene calls are TRBV12-5 and TRBJ1-2; the match to TRBD1 covers 7 bases. CDR3 length: 15 amino acids. Trimming took 2 bases from V and 4 from J; bases not matched to a gene: 7. Germline values: CDR1 LGHNT, CDR2 FRNRAP. DNA for the CDR3: TGTGCTAGTGGTTTGACAGGGGACGGCTTCTATGGCTACACCTTC. This gives the protein CASGLTGDGFYGYTF. The complete variable domain, with remaining parts taken from reference TRBV12-5 and TRBJ1-2, reads DARVTQTPRHKVTEMGQEVTMRCQPILGHNTVFWYRQTMMQGLELLAYFRNRAPLDDSGMPKDRFSAEMPDATLATLKIQPSEPRDSAVYFCASGLTGDGFYGYTFGSGTRLTVV.

The chain recombines TRBV9 with TRBJ1-4; D unresolved. The V end was cut by 0 bases, the J end by 0 bases, with 9 bases between. The CDR3 runs 16 residues. Germline loops: CDR1 SGDLS, CDR2 YYNGEE. CDR3 coding DNA: TGTGCCAGCAGCGTAGGCGCCTTTGCAACTAATGAAAAACTGTTTTTT. Protein sequence: CASSVGAFATNEKLFF. Filled out from reference TRBV9 and TRBJ1-4, the complete variable domain reads DSGVTQTPKHLITATGQRVTLRCSPRSGDLSVYWYQQSLDQGLQFLIQYYNGEERAKGNILERFSAQQFPDLHSELNLSSLELGDSALYFCASSVGAFATNEKLFFGSGTQLSVL.